The 10 T cell receptor beta chains below all came from one sample that was sequenced in a study of identical twins. MiXCR was run by TCRdb on the 5' RACE reads, yielding one entry per CDR3 protein. Of fewer than 650,000 distinct CDR3 sequences listed, more than 9% are singletons. Another study also made use of these data, one on yellow fever vaccine responses in identical twins.

The sample taken for sequencing was PBMCs. The receptors originated from a woman between 18 and 29 years old in good health.

This clonotype was seen only a few times. The V gene is TRBV29-1, the J gene TRBJ1-1; possible D gene TRBD1, 6 bases. V shed 6 bases and J shed 2 bases, with 10 bases lying between them. The CDR3 runs to 12 residues. The germline CDR1 and CDR2 sequences are SQVTM and ANQGSEA. The CDR3 sequence is CSVGQPNTEAFF. Here the CDR3 DNA reads TGCAGCGTAGGACAGCCAAACACTGAAGCTTTCTTT. Variable domain in full (rest from reference TRBV29-1 and TRBJ1-1): SAVISQKPSRDICQRGTSLTIQCQVDSQVTMMFWYRQQPGQSLTLIATANQGSEATYESGFVIDKFPISRPNLTFSTLTVSNMSPEDSSIYLCSVGQPNTEAFFGQGTRLTVV.

This clonotype was counted a few times. This rearrangement joins TRBV5-1 to TRBJ2-2; D is tentatively TRBD1 or TRBD2 (6 bases each). The CDR3 is 17 residues long. V shed 2 bases and J shed 9 bases, with 23 bases lying between them. Germline V gene data show CDR1 as SGHRS and CDR2 as YFSETQ. CDR3 bases: TGCGCCAGCAGCTTCGGGTCTGGCAGGGGACTCGTTTGGGAGCTGTTTTTT. Translating it yields CASSFGSGRGLVWELFF.

This clonotype was observed at least ten times. CDR3 nucleotide sequence: TGTGCCAGCAGGTACAGGGGAGGGACCTACAATGAGCAGTTCTTC. This gives the protein CASRYRGGTYNEQFF. This chain connects TRBV12-3 or TRBV12-4 to TRBJ2-1; the D call may be TRBD1 or TRBD2 (7 bases each). Trimming cost V 6 bases and J 2 bases, with 14 bases left between them. There are 15 residues in the CDR3.

This clonotype has a handful of counts. This sequence joins TRBV10-3 and TRBJ2-3; D is unresolved. Germline CDR1 ENHRY, CDR2 SYGVKD. Deletions cut 2 bases from V and 0 bases from J, with 12 bases between. There are 16 residues in the CDR3. The CDR3 nucleotides are TGTGCCATCAGTGAGGTCAGGTCCTCTAGCACAGATACGCAGTATTTT. This translates into CAISEVRSSSTDTQYF.

Many counts were recorded for this clonotype. V is TRBV4-3 and J is TRBJ2-1; D is uncertain. Per the germline V gene, CDR1 is LGHNA and CDR2 is YSLEER. Between the trimmed V and J ends, which lost 0 bases and 16 bases, there was a span of 16 bases. The CDR3 is 13 residues long. The chain's CDR3 is CASSQDLTPERFF. In DNA form, the CDR3 reads TGCGCCAGCAGCCAAGATCTGACCCCTGAGCGATTCTTC.

The chain links TRBV11-2 to TRBJ1-6; tentative D call: TRBD1 (5 bases). The V gene lost 5 bases and the J gene lost 3 bases, with 14 bases spanning the gap. The CDR3 contains 16 residues. Germline CDR1 and CDR2: SGHAT and FQNNGV. This chain's CDR3 is CASSHAPGSYNSPLHF. DNA for the CDR3: TGTGCCAGCAGCCATGCCCCAGGGAGCTATAATTCACCCCTCCACTTT.

In its sample, this clonotype was seen a few times. The chain carries TRBV24-1 and TRBJ2-5; 8 bases line up with TRBD1. Per germline, CDR1 KGHDR and CDR2 SFDVKD. J lost 4 bases, V lost 4 bases, and 10 bases had no gene match. The CDR3 length is 16 residues. CDR3 sequence (DNA): TGTGCCACCAGTGACCCGGCCGGACAGGGAACAGAGACCCAGTACTTC. Protein sequence: CATSDPAGQGTETQYF.

This clonotype was found a few times. The V and J genes are TRBV2 and TRBJ1-6; maybe TRBD1 (6 bases). Germline V gene sequence: CDR1 SNHLY, CDR2 FYNNEI. Trimming removed 7 bases at V and 0 bases at J, with 10 bases between. The CDR3 runs 15 residues. The CDR3: CASTGQSSYNSPLHF. CDR3 bases: TGTGCCAGCACCGGACAGAGCTCCTATAATTCACCCCTCCACTTT.

As for this clonotype: Since a much larger clone is just one base distant, this may be a read error. The gene calls are TRBV7-8 and TRBJ2-7, with D unresolved. This CDR3 is 17 amino acids long. V was shortened by 8 bases and J by 1 base, with 24 bases between the two germline ends. From germline, CDR1 is SGHVS and CDR2 FQNEAQ. CDR3 coding DNA: TGTGCCAGCGGCTCGCGTCAAAGTCCAGCGTCGTCCTACGAGCAGTACTTC. Translation gives CASGSRQSPASSYEQYF.

The J gene is TRBJ2-2, the V gene TRBV7-9, with unresolved D. V gave up 8 bases and J gave up 0 bases, with 7 bases separating them. Per germline, CDR1 SEHNR and CDR2 FQNEAQ (reference sequence). CDR3 length equals 13 residues. The CDR3 DNA is TGTGCCAGCGCGGCAGCGAACACCGGGGAGCTGTTTTTT. Translation: CASAAANTGELFF. Using reference TRBV7-9 and TRBJ2-2 for the parts outside the CDR3, the full variable domain is DTGVSQNPRHKITKRGQNVTFRCDPISEHNRLYWYRQTLGQGPEFLTYFQNEAQLEKSRLLSDRFSAERPKGSFSTLEIQRTEQGDSAMYLCASAAANTGELFFGEGSRLTVL.